These 5 T cell receptor beta chains came from one sample sequenced in a study of T cell changes during pregnancy in multiple sclerosis. The assay was immunoSEQ multiplex PCR, and TCRdb's table has in-frame clones only and misses some. The table has more than 70,000 clones, 90% to 95% seen once. The source material was peripheral blood, sampled after pregnancy. These receptors all come from a female donor in good health, enrolled as a control in a pregnancy study.

J is TRBJ1-5 and V is TRBV7-6, with TRBD1 matching 8 bases. Germline V gives CDR1 SGHVS, CDR2 FNYEAQ. The CDR3 is made up of 17 amino acids. With 2 bases clipped from V and 0 bases from J, the junction kept 6 bases outside the gene matches. The CDR3 loop is CASSLKQGGYSNQPQHF. In DNA, the CDR3 is TGTGCCAGCAGCTTAAAACAGGGGGGGTATAGCAATCAGCCCCAGCATTTT.

CDR3 amino acids: CASSPQTGAVLYEQYF. The CDR3 nucleotides are TGTGCCAGCAGTCCCCAAACAGGGGCCGTCCTCTACGAGCAGTACTTC. This sequence joins TRBV27 and TRBJ2-7; 7 bases fit TRBD1. The CDR3 length is 16 residues. The V and J ends lost 5 bases and 3 bases, in that order; junction bases with no gene match: 13. Germline lookup yields CDR1 MNHEY and CDR2 SMNVEV (reference sequence).

V gene TRBV5-1 combines with J gene TRBJ1-1; 9 bases map to TRBD1. The CDR3 consists of 16 residues. Germline-derived CDR1 and CDR2 are SGHRS and YFSETQ. V gave up 4 bases and J gave up 1 base; unmatched junction bases: 8. CDR3 loop: CASSPYRGQENTEAFF. Here the CDR3 DNA reads TGCGCCAGCAGCCCTTACAGGGGGCAAGAGAACACTGAAGCTTTCTTT.

The chain is built from TRBV7-3 and TRBJ2-7, with D possibly matching TRBD2 (6 bases). There are 14 residues in the CDR3. CDR1 is SGHTA, CDR2 FQGTGA, per germline. The germline V and J ends were trimmed by 5 bases and 0 bases, with 11 bases remaining between them. The CDR3: CASSLDGSSYEQYF. As DNA, the CDR3 is TGTGCCAGCAGCCTTGACGGGAGCTCCTACGAGCAGTACTTC.

J is TRBJ2-5 and V is TRBV28; D might be TRBD1 (5 bases). Germline V gives CDR1 MDHEN, CDR2 SYDVKM. This CDR3 spans 17 amino acids. Trimming shortened V by 3 bases and J by 4 bases, and 21 bases separated the two germline ends. The CDR3 sequence is CASSFYSKGFIGETQYF. The CDR3 nucleotides are TGTGCCAGCAGTTTTTACTCGAAGGGGTTTATAGGAGAGACCCAGTACTTC. Drawing the rest from reference TRBV28 and TRBJ2-5, the complete variable domain is DVKVTQSSRYLVKRTGEKVFLECVQDMDHENMFWYRQDPGLGLRLIYFSYDVKMKEKGDIPEGYSVSREKKERFSLILESASTNQTSMYLCASSFYSKGFIGETQYFGPGTRLLVL.